A selection of T cell receptor beta chains follows, all from one sample in a study of tumor-infiltrating lymphocytes in primary liver carcinoma. TCRdb called the multiplex PCR reads again in MiXCR, with one record for every CDR3 protein. The top ten clones hold roughly 18% of a sample with 150,000 to 200,000 distinct CDR3 sequences, roughly 80% of them seen once. Sequences were obtained from tumor tissue from primary liver carcinoma. Receptors were obtained from a man aged 40-50 years with primary liver carcinoma and hepatitis B virus infection. The CDR3 runs from the conserved cysteine through the conserved F or W. Fields, in order: J gene, clone size, D gene, V gene, CDR3 protein, CDR3 DNA. The D gene is left open where the match is weak. Rows give clone size only sometimes, using once, few, many, or a class for an expanded clone.

TRBJ2-5 few TRBD2 TRBV5-4 CASSPTSGETKGRPQYF TGTGCCAGTAGTCCCACTAGCGGGGAAACTAAAGGGAGACCCCAGTACTTC
TRBJ2-7 NA TRBD1 TRBV11-2 CGSSLRWTGENKQYF TGTGGTAGCAGCTTACGATGGACAGGGGAAAACAAGCAGTACTTC
TRBJ2-1 NA NA TRBV28 CAQSARRDEQFF TGTGCTCAGTCCGCCCGTCGGGATGAACAGTTCTTC
TRBJ2-5 once TRBD2 TRBV29-1 CSVDTSAGETQYF TGCAGCGTTGACACATCTGCGGGGGAGACTCAGTACTTC
TRBJ2-7 NA NA TRBV6-2/TRBV6-3 CASSYSSSGSPYEQYF TGTGCCAGCAGTTACTCGTCAAGCGGGTCCCCCTACGAGCAGTACTTC
TRBJ1-1 NA NA TRBV12-3/TRBV12-4 CASSSSVANTEAFF TGTGCCAGCAGCTCTTCCGTTGCGAATACTGAAGCTTTCTTT
TRBJ2-1 once NA TRBV12-3/TRBV12-4 CTSSLRGIYSYNEQFF TGTACCAGCAGTTTAAGGGGAATATACTCCTACAATGAGCAGTTCTTC
TRBJ2-7 many NA TRBV4-3 CASSPNTGPYEQYF TGCGCCAGCAGCCCAAATACAGGGCCCTACGAGCAGTACTTC
TRBJ1-1 few NA TRBV10-3 CARRDWDTEAFF TGTGCCAGGCGGGACTGGGACACTGAAGCTTTCTTC
TRBJ2-5 NA NA TRBV6-1 CASSEVMGGQEAQYF TGTGCCAGCAGTGAAGTGATGGGCGGCCAAGAGGCCCAGTACTTC
TRBJ1-6 once NA TRBV5-4 CASRHDNSPLHF TGTGCCAGCAGACACGATAATTCACCCCTACACTTT
TRBJ2-5 NA NA TRBV12-3/TRBV12-4 CASSFCPGLKETQYF TGTGCCAGCAGTTTTTGTCCGGGGCTAAAAGAGACCCAGTACTTT
TRBJ2-1 few NA TRBV4-2 CASSQASRLHNERFF TGTGCCAGCAGCCAAGCTAGCAGACTTCACAATGAGCGGTTCTTC
TRBJ2-6 NA NA TRBV14 CVSSQGAAGANVLTF TGTGTCAGCAGTCAAGGCGCAGCTGGGGCCAACGTCCTGACTTTC
TRBJ2-6 NA TRBD1 TRBV6-1 CATSAYRGPTSGANVLTF TGTGCCACTAGTGCATACAGGGGTCCTACCTCTGGGGCCAACGTCCTGACTTTC
TRBJ2-7 NA NA TRBV6-6 CASSYSGRFGELYF TGTGCCAGCAGTTACTCTGGCAGGTTCGGCGAGCTGTATTTC
TRBJ2-1 few TRBD2 TRBV5-4 CASSWTSGRANEQFF TGTGCCAGCAGTTGGACTAGCGGGAGGGCCAATGAGCAGTTCTTC
TRBJ1-1 NA NA TRBV11-3 CACSLRPDAEAFF TGTGCCTGCAGCTTAAGACCAGACGCTGAAGCTTTCTTT
TRBJ1-4 NA NA TRBV5-1 CDSSLDGANEKLFF TGCGACAGCAGTTTGGATGGGGCTAATGAAAAACTGTTTTTT
TRBJ2-1 once NA TRBV4-3 CSSGQFPPPSDNEQFF TGCTCCAGCGGCCAATTCCCCCCCCCGTCGGACAATGAGCAGTTCTTC
TRBJ2-7 NA NA TRBV29-1 CGAITSGTGTPYEQYF TGCGGCGCCATTACGTCTGGGACCGGCACTCCCTACGAGCAGTACTTC
TRBJ2-7 NA NA TRBV5-6 CASGATEQLYEQYF TGTGCCAGCGGGGCCACGGAACAACTCTATGAGCAGTACTTC
TRBJ2-2 NA NA TRBV5-4 CASSFVFRELFF TGTGCCAGCAGCTTCGTTTTCAGGGAGCTGTTTTTT
TRBJ2-1 NA NA TRBV11-1 CASNFQGPQGNEQFF TGTGCCAGCAACTTCCAGGGACCGCAGGGCAATGAGCAGTTCTTC
TRBJ2-1 NA NA TRBV4-2 CASSHLRSTYNEQFF TGTGCCAGCAGCCATTTGCGGAGCACCTACAATGAGCAGTTCTTC
TRBJ1-1 NA NA TRBV6-6 CASIPSSDTETFF TGTGCCAGCATCCCCTCCTCGGACACTGAAACTTTCTTT
TRBJ2-1 once NA TRBV6-2/TRBV6-3 CANSSPGRGTYNEQFF TGTGCCAACAGCTCCCCGGGACGGGGTACCTACAATGAGCAGTTCTTC
TRBJ1-2 NA NA TRBV29-1 CIVRSGDAHGYTF TGCATCGTTCGATCAGGGGACGCCCATGGCTACACCTTC
TRBJ2-1 NA TRBD2 TRBV4-3 CANSQRGLCNEQFF TGTGCCAACAGCCAGCGGGGACTGTGCAATGAGCAGTTCTTC